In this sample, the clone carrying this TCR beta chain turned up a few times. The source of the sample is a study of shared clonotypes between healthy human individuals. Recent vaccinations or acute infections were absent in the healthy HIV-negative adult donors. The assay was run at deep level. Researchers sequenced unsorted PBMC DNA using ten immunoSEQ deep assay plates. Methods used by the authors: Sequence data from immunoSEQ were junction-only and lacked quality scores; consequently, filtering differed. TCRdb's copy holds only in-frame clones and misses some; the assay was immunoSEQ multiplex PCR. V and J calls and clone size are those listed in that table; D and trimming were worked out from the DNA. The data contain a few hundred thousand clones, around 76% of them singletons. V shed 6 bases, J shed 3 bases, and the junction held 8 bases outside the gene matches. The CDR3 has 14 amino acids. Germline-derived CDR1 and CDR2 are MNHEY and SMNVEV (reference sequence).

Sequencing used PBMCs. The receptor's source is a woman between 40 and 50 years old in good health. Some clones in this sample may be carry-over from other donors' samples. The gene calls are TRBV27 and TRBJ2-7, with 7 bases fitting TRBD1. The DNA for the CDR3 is TGTGCCAGCAGGACAGGGTCCCCATACTACGAGCAGTACTTC. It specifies CASRTGSPYYEQYF.